One TCR beta chain is described in this entry. Its specificity is unknown. The data stem from a study of shared clonotypes between healthy human individuals. Study outcomes and limitations: Some clonotypes were shared by all four sorted-subset donors, while others were not shared. The non-shared ones had lower generation probabilities than the shared ones. Memory subsets generally showed smaller estimated richness than naive subsets did.

Repertoires were generated with immunoSEQ multiplex PCR, while TCRdb's copy carries only in-frame clones and drops some. The sample shows about 2 million clones, 95% of them seen only once. The CDR3 runs to 15 residues. Losses at the gene ends were 5 bases for V and 4 bases for J; bases not matched to a gene: 8. The germline V gene has CDR1 MNHEY and CDR2 SMNVEV (reference sequence). This chain uses TRBV27 with TRBJ2-7, with 10 positions matching TRBD1. Sample: naive CD4+ T cells sorted from blood. Documented subset: CD45RA+ positively selected. The clonotype was recovered from a man younger than 35 in good health. The CDR3 DNA is TGTGCCAGCAGTCCCATCCGGACAGGGGGTTACGAGCAGTACTTC. Translating it yields CASSPIRTGGYEQYF.